The rows below give T cell receptor beta chains drawn from one sample of a study of molecular identifiers for immune sequencing clone quantification. TCRdb passed the PCR reads through MiXCR, listing each CDR3 protein once. Of approximately 9,800 distinct CDR3 sequences listed, roughly a sixth are singletons. The specimen sequenced was naive CD8+ T cells from blood, with Jurkat cell RNA spiked in. The receptors stem from a human donor in good health. Some libraries in this study had Jurkat cell RNA spiked in. The CDR3 runs from the conserved cysteine through the conserved F or W. The D gene is left open where the match is weak. The size entry is marked missing in some rows and otherwise reads once, few, many or a size class.

CDR3 protein,CDR3 DNA,V gene,D gene,J gene,CDR3 length,clone size
CASGGTGANVLTF,TGTGCCAGCGGGGGGACTGGGGCCAACGTCCTGACTTTC,TRBV27,-,TRBJ2-6,13,-
CASSVPTSGSWGEQYF,TGTGCCAGCAGTGTACCAACTAGCGGGAGTTGGGGCGAGCAGTACTTC,TRBV2,TRBD2,TRBJ2-7,16,many
CSAGAVSSYEQYF,TGCAGTGCTGGAGCGGTCAGCTCCTACGAGCAGTACTTC,TRBV20-1,-,TRBJ2-7,13,medium-sized
CASSLAPDTSYEQYF,TGCGCCAGCAGCTTGGCCCCAGACACCTCCTACGAGCAGTACTTC,TRBV5-1,-,TRBJ2-7,15,medium-sized
CATSAGGSSYEQYF,TGTGCCACCAGTGCGGGCGGAAGCTCCTACGAGCAGTACTTC,TRBV24-1,-,TRBJ2-7,14,medium-sized
CASSLGAAGLFF,TGTGCCAGCAGCTTAGGGGCCGCGGGACTGTTTTTT,TRBV7-9,-,TRBJ1-4,12,-
CASSLGLVYEQYF,TGTGCCAGCAGTTTGGGACTAGTCTACGAGCAGTACTTC,TRBV12-3/TRBV12-4,TRBD2,TRBJ2-7,13,few
CASSLVHDTEAFF,TGTGCCAGCAGCCTGGTTCACGACACTGAAGCTTTCTTT,TRBV3-1,-,TRBJ1-1,13,many
CASSLGWSNSPLHF,TGTGCCAGCAGTTTGGGCTGGAGCAATTCACCCCTCCACTTT,TRBV27,-,TRBJ1-6,14,few
CASSSLSLGLAGGEQFF,TGTGCCAGCAGCTCACTGTCTTTGGGACTAGCGGGAGGTGAGCAGTTCTTC,TRBV7-9,TRBD2,TRBJ2-1,17,medium-sized
CASSLRTGGYTEAFF,TGTGCCAGCAGCTTACGGACAGGGGGCTACACTGAAGCTTTCTTT,TRBV7-8,TRBD1,TRBJ1-1,15,medium-sized
CASSSLTDQTYNEQFF,TGTGCCAGCAGCTCCCTCACGGACCAAACCTACAATGAGCAGTTCTTC,TRBV5-4,-,TRBJ2-1,16,few
CASSILAGDNEQFF,TGTGCCAGTAGCATCTTAGCGGGGGACAATGAGCAGTTCTTC,TRBV19,TRBD2,TRBJ2-1,14,many
CSVEFIPETQYF,TGCAGCGTTGAATTTATCCCCGAGACCCAGTACTTC,TRBV29-1,-,TRBJ2-5,12,medium-sized
CASRAGTSGLTDTQYF,TGTGCCAGCAGGGCCGGGACTAGCGGACTCACAGATACGCAGTATTTT,TRBV7-9,TRBD2,TRBJ2-3,16,many
CASSGLAGGSNTGELFF,TGTGCCAGTAGTGGGTTAGCGGGAGGATCGAACACCGGGGAGCTGTTTTTT,TRBV19,TRBD2,TRBJ2-2,17,medium-sized
CSAGRPTGELFF,TGCAGTGCAGGACGCCCCACCGGGGAGCTGTTTTTT,TRBV20-1,-,TRBJ2-2,12,many
CSVGAGVKTEAFF,TGCAGCGTTGGGGCCGGGGTGAAGACTGAAGCTTTCTTT,TRBV29-1,-,TRBJ1-1,13,-
CASSLGGPEAFF,TGTGCCAGCAGCTTAGGGGGACCTGAAGCTTTCTTT,TRBV11-2,-,TRBJ1-1,12,-
CASSWGFDEQYF,TGTGCCAGCAGCTGGGGTTTTGACGAGCAGTACTTC,TRBV5-4,-,TRBJ2-7,12,many
CASSVWTSEGYEQYF,TGTGCCAGCAGTGTATGGACTAGCGAGGGCTACGAGCAGTACTTC,TRBV6-1,TRBD2,TRBJ2-7,15,medium-sized
CASCPGAGGLAHF,TGTGCCAGCTGCCCCGGGGCCGGAGGACTCGCTCACTTT,TRBV2,-,TRBJ1-6,13,many
CASSYSGYSTGELFF,TGTGCCAGCAGTTACTCGGGCTACAGCACCGGGGAGCTGTTTTTT,TRBV6-2/TRBV6-3,-,TRBJ2-2,15,many
CASSPGTGPYNEQFF,TGTGCCAGCAGCCCCGGGACAGGTCCCTACAATGAGCAGTTCTTC,TRBV28,TRBD1,TRBJ2-1,15,many
CASSLVWVTDTQYF,TGTGCCAGCAGCTTAGTGTGGGTTACAGATACGCAGTATTTT,TRBV7-6,-,TRBJ2-3,14,medium-sized
CASSHLTQEGTDTQYF,TGTGCCAGCAGCCACCTAACACAAGAGGGTACAGATACGCAGTATTTT,TRBV7-9,-,TRBJ2-3,16,medium-sized
CASSPAQPGASEQYF,TGTGCCAGCAGTCCGGCCCAACCGGGGGCTAGCGAGCAGTACTTC,TRBV6-2/TRBV6-3,-,TRBJ2-7,15,few
CASRGLAHSYNEQFF,TGTGCCAGCAGGGGTCTAGCACACTCCTACAATGAGCAGTTCTTC,TRBV2,-,TRBJ2-1,15,many
CASSLETGLLSYEQYF,TGTGCCAGCAGCTTAGAGACAGGGCTTCTCTCCTACGAGCAGTACTTC,TRBV7-9,TRBD1,TRBJ2-7,16,many
CASSLWVTLAGAGTDTQYF,TGTGCCAGCAGTTTATGGGTGACTCTAGCGGGAGCAGGCACAGATACGCAGTATTTT,TRBV28,TRBD2,TRBJ2-3,19,many
CASSLTGLGAYEQYF,TGTGCCAGCAGCTTAACGGGCCTTGGGGCCTACGAGCAGTACTTC,TRBV7-8,-,TRBJ2-7,15,many
CASSYRADLMNTEAFF,TGTGCCAGCAGTTACAGGGCCGACCTAATGAACACTGAAGCTTTCTTT,TRBV6-2/TRBV6-3,-,TRBJ1-1,16,many
CASSPQGLEAFF,TGTGCCAGCAGTCCCCAGGGACTGGAAGCTTTCTTT,TRBV2,-,TRBJ1-1,12,-
CAGMENRLGDEQFF,TGTGCCGGTATGGAGAACCGGCTTGGGGATGAGCAGTTCTTC,TRBV7-9,-,TRBJ2-1,14,-
CASSLDGCNQPQHF,TGTGCCAGCAGCTTAGACGGGTGCAATCAGCCCCAGCATTTT,TRBV7-6,-,TRBJ1-5,14,medium-sized
CASSFGGGSYEQYF,TGTGCCAGCAGTTTCGGAGGGGGCTCCTACGAGCAGTACTTC,TRBV27,-,TRBJ2-7,14,few
CASSLVGTGYHEQYF,TGTGCCAGCAGCTTAGTAGGGACAGGGTACCACGAGCAGTACTTC,TRBV11-3,TRBD1,TRBJ2-7,15,many
CSVGGPIDEQYF,TGCAGCGTTGGGGGTCCGATCGACGAGCAGTACTTC,TRBV29-1,-,TRBJ2-7,12,many
CSARRAGGPYLDEQFF,TGCAGTGCTAGACGAGCGGGAGGGCCGTATCTCGATGAGCAGTTCTTC,TRBV20-1,TRBD2,TRBJ2-1,16,-
CATTLAQGTDTQYF,TGTGCCACCACACTAGCGCAAGGAACAGATACGCAGTATTTT,TRBV19,TRBD2,TRBJ2-3,14,many
CASSPQTDNEQFF,TGTGCCAGCAGTCCCCAGACTGACAATGAGCAGTTCTTC,TRBV27,-,TRBJ2-1,13,medium-sized
CASSSKTGKDSPLHF,TGTGCCAGCAGTTCTAAGACAGGGAAAGATTCACCCCTCCACTTT,TRBV27,TRBD1,TRBJ1-6,15,medium-sized
CATRGWDGASAGELFF,TGTGCCACCCGCGGTTGGGACGGTGCCTCGGCCGGGGAGCTGTTTTTT,TRBV28,-,TRBJ2-2,16,-
CSASPIGGPSTDTQYF,TGCAGTGCTAGTCCCATCGGGGGACCTAGCACAGATACGCAGTATTTT,TRBV20-1,-,TRBJ2-3,16,medium-sized
CASSFAPANYNEQFF,TGTGCCAGCAGCTTTGCCCCAGCGAACTACAATGAGCAGTTCTTC,TRBV5-6,-,TRBJ2-1,15,few